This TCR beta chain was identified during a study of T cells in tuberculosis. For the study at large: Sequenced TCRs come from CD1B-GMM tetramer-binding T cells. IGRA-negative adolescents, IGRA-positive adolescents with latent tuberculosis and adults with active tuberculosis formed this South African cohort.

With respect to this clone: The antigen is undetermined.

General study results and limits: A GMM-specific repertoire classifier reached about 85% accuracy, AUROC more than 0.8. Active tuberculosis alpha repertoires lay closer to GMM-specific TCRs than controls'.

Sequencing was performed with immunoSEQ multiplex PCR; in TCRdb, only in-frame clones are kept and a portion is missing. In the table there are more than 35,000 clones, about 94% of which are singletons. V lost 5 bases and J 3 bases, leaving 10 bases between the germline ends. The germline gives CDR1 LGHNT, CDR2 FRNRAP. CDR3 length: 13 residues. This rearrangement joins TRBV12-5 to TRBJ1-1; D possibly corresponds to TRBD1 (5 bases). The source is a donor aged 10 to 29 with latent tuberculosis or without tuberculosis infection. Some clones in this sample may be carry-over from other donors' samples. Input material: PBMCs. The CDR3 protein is CASGRAGDTEAFF. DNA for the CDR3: TGTGCTAGTGGTCGTGCGGGGGACACTGAAGCTTTCTTT.